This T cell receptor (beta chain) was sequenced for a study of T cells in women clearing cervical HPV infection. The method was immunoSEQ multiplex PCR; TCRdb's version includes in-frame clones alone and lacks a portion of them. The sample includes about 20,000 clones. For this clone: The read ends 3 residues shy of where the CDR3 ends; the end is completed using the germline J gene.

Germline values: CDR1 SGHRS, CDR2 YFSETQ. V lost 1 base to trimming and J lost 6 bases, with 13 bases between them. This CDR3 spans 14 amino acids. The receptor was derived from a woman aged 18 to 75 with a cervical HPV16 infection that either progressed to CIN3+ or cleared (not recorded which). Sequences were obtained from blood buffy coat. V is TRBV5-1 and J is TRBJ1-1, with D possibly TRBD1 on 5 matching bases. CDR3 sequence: CASSLSAGRPEAFF. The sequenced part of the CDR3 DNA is TGCGCCAGCAGCTTGTCGGCAGGGAGACCTGAA.